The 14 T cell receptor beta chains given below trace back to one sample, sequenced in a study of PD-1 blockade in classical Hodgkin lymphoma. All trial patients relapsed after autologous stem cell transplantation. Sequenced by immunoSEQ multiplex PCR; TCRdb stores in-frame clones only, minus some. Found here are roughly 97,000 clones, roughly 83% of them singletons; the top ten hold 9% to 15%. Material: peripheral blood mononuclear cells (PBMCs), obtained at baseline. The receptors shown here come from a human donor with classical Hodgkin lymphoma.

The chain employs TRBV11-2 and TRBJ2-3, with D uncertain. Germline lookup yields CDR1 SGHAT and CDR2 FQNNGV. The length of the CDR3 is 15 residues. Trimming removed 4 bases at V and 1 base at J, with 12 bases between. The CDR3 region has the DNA TGTGCCAGCAGCTCCACGATTTCTGGCACAGATACGCAGTATTTT. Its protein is CASSSTISGTDTQYF.

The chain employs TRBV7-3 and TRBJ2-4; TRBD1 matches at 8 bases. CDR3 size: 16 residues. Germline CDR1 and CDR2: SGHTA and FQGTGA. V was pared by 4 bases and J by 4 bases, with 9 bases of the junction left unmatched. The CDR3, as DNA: TGTGCCAGCAGCTCCCCCACGGGACAGGAGAAAAACATTCAGTACTTC. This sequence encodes CASSSPTGQEKNIQYF.

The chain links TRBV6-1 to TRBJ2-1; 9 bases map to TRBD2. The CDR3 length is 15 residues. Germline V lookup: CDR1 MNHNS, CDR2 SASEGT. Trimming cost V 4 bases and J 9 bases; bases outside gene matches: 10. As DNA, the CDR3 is TGTGCCAGCAGTGTGGTAGCGGGAGTAGGAGGTGAGCAGTTCTTC. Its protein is CASSVVAGVGGEQFF.

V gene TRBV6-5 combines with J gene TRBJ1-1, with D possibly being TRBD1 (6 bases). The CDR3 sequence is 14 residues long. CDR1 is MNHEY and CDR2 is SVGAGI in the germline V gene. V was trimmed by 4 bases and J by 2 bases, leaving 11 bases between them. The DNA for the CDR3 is TGTGCCAGCAGTTTAGGGGGATTTAACACTGAAGCTTTCTTT. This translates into CASSLGGFNTEAFF.

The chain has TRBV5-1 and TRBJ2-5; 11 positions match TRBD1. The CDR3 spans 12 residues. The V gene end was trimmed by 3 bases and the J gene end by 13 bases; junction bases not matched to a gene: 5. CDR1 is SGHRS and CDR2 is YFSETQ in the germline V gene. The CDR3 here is CASSWTGGDWYF. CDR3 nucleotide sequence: TGCGCCAGCAGCTGGACAGGGGGCGATTGGTACTTC. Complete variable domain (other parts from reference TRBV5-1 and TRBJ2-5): KAGVTQTPRYLIKTRGQQVTLSCSPISGHRSVSWYQQTPGQGLQFLFEYFSETQRNKGNFPGRFSGRQFSNSRSEMNVSTLELGDSALYLCASSWTGGDWYFGPGTRLLVL.

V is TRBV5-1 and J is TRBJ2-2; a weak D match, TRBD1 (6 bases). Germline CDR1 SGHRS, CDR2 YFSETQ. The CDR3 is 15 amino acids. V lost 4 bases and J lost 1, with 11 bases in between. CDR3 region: CASSLRQENTGELFF. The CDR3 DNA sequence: TGCGCCAGCAGCCTCCGACAGGAGAACACCGGGGAGCTGTTTTTT.

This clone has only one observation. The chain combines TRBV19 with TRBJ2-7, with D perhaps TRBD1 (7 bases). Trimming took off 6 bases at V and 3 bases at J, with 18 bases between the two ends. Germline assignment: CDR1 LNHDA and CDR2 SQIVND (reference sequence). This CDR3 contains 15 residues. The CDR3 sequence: CASSDQGGQNYEQYF. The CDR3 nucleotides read TGTGCCAGTAGCGATCAGGGGGGACAGAACTACGAGCAGTACTTC.

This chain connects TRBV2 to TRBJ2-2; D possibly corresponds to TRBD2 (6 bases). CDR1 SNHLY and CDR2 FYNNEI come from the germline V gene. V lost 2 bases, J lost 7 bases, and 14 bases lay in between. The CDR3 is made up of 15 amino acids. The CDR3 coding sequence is TGTGCCAGCAGTGAATTGGTGGCGGGAAACGGGGAGCTGTTTTTT. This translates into CASSELVAGNGELFF.

The CDR3 protein is CASSLRELNEKLFF. Written as DNA, the CDR3 is TGTGCCAGCAGCTTACGGGAGCTTAATGAAAAACTGTTTTTT. This rearrangement joins TRBV7-9 to TRBJ1-4; no clear D gene. The CDR3 has 14 amino acids. Germline CDR1 SEHNR, CDR2 FQNEAQ (reference sequence). The V end lost 2 bases, the J end lost 4 bases, and 8 bases lay between the germline ends.

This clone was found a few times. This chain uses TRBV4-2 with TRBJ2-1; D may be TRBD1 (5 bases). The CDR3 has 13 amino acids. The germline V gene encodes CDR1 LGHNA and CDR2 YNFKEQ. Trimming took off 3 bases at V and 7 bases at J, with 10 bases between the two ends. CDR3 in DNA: TGTGCCAGCAGCCAGTCAGGGTCGAATGAGCAGTTCTTC. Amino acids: CASSQSGSNEQFF.

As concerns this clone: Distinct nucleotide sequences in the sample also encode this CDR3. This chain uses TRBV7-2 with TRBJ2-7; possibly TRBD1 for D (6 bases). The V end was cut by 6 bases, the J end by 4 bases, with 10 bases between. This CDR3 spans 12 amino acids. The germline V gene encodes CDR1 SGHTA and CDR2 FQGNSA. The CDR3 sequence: CASSSQGYEQYF. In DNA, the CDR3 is TGTGCCAGCAGTTCCCAGGGGTACGAGCAGTACTTC.

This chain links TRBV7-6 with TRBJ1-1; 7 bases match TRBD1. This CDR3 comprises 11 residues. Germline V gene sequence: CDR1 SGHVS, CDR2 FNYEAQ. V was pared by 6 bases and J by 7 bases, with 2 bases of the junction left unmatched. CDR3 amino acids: CASRGQVEAFF. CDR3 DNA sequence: TGTGCCAGCAGAGGACAGGTTGAAGCTTTCTTT.

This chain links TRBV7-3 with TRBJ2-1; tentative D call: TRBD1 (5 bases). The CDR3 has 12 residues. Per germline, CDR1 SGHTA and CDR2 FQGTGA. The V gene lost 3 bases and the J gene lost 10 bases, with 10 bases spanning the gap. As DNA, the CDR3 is TGTGCCAGCAGCTTTCCCCCAGGGGAGCAGTTCTTC. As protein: CASSFPPGEQFF.

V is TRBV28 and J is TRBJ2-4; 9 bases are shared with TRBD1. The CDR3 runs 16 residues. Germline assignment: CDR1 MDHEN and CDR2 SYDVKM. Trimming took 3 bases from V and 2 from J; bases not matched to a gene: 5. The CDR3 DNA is TGTGCCAGCAGTTTGGTGACAGGGGGTACCAAAAACATTCAGTACTTC. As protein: CASSLVTGGTKNIQYF.